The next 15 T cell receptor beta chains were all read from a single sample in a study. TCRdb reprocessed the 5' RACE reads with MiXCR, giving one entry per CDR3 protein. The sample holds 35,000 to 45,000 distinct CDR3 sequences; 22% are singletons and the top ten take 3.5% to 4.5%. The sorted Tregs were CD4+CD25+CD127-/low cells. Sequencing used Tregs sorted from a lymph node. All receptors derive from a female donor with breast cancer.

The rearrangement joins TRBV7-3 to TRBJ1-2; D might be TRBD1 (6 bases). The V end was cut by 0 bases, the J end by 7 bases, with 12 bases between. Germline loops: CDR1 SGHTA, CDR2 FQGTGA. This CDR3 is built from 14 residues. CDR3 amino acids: CASSLTGGVGGYTF. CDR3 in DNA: TGTGCCAGCAGCTTAACGGGGGGCGTTGGTGGCTACACCTTC. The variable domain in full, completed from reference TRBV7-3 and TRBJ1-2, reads GAGVSQTPSNKVTEKGKYVELRCDPISGHTALYWYRQSLGQGPEFLIYFQGTGAADDSGLPNDRFFAVRPEGSVSTLKIQRTERGDSAVYLCASSLTGGVGGYTFGSGTRLTVV.

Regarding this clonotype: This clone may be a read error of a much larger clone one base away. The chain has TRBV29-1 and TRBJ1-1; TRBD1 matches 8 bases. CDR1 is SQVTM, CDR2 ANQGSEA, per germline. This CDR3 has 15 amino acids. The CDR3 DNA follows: TGCAGCGGAGGGACAGGTTGGGGCATGAACACTGAAGCTCTCTTT. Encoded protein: CSGGTGWGMNTEALF.

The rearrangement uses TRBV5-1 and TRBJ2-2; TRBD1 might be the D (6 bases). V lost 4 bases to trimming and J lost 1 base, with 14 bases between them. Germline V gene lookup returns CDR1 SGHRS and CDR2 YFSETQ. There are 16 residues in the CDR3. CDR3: CASSTPGHLNTGELFF. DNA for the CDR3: TGCGCCAGCAGCACACCGGGACACCTGAACACCGGGGAGCTGTTTTTT.

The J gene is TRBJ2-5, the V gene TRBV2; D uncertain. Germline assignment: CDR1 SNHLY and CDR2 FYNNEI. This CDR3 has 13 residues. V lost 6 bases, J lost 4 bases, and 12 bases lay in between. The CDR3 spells CASSFVFGETQYF. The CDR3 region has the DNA TGTGCCAGCAGCTTTGTCTTCGGAGAGACCCAGTACTTC.

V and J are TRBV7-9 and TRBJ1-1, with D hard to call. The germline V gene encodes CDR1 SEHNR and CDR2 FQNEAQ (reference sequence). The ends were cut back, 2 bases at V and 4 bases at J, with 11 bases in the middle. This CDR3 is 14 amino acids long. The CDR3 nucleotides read TGTGCCAGCAGCTTATATCGGGATCTCACTGAAGCTTTCTTT. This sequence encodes CASSLYRDLTEAFF. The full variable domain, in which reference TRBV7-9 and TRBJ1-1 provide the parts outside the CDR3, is DTGVSQNPRHKITKRGQNVTFRCDPISEHNRLYWYRQTLGQGPEFLTYFQNEAQLEKSRLLSDRFSAERPKGSFSTLEIQRTEQGDSAMYLCASSLYRDLTEAFFGQGTRLTVV.

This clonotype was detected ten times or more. The CDR3 here is CSAPSQAGNSYEQYF. Here the CDR3 DNA reads TGCAGTGCCCCCAGTCAGGCGGGAAACTCCTACGAGCAGTACTTC. The chain carries TRBV20-1 and TRBJ2-7; D is possibly TRBD2 (6 bases). The CDR3 contains 15 residues. From germline, CDR1 is DFQATT and CDR2 SNEGSKA (reference sequence). V was clipped by 6 bases and J by 0 bases, with 18 bases between them.

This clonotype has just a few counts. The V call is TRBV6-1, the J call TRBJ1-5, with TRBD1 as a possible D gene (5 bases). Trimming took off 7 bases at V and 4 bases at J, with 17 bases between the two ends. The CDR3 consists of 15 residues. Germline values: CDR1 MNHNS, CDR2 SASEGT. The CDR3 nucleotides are TGTGCCAGCATGGGCGCATCCTGGGGGAATCAGCCCCAGCATTTT. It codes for CASMGASWGNQPQHF.

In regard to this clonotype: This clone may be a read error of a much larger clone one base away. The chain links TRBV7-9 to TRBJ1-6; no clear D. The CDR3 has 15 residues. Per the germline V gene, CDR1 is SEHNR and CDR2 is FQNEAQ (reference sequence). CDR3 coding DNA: TGTGCCGGCAGCTTTTCAAGCTCCTATAATTCACCCCTCCACTTT. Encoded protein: CAGSFSSSYNSPLHF.

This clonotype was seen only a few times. CDR3 sequence: CASSQGPGSADTIYF. Here the CDR3 DNA reads TGCGCCAGCAGCCAAGGCCCAGGGAGCGCGGACACCATATATTTT. The chain carries TRBV4-1 and TRBJ1-3, with D possibly being TRBD1 (5 bases). The CDR3 loop spans 15 amino acids. Germline V gene data show CDR1 as MGHRA and CDR2 as YSYEKL. With 1 base removed from V and 8 bases from J, the gap between germline ends came to 15 bases.

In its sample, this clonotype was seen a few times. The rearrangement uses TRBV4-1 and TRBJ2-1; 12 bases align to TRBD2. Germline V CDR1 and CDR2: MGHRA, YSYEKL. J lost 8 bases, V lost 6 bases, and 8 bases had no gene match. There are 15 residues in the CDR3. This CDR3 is CASRPGTSGWDEQFF. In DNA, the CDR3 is TGCGCCAGCAGGCCCGGGACTAGCGGGTGGGATGAGCAGTTCTTC.

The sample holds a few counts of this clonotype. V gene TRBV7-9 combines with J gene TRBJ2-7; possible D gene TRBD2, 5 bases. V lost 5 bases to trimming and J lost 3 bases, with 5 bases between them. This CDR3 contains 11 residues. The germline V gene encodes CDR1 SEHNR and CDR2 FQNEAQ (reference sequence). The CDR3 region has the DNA TGTGCCAGCAGCCGGGGCTACGAGCAGTACTTC. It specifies CASSRGYEQYF.

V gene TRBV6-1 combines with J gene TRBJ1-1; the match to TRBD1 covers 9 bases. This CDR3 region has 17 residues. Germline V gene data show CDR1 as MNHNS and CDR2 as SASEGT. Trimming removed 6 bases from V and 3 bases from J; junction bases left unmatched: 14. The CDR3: CASRTRRLGQGHTEAFF. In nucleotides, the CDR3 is TGTGCCAGCAGAACACGAAGGCTGGGACAGGGACACACTGAAGCTTTCTTT.

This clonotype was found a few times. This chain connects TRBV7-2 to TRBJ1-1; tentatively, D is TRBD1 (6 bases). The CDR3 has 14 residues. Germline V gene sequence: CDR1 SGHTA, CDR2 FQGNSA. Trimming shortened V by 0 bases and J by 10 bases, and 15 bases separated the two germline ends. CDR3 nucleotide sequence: TGTGCCAGCAGCTTAGCTCTAGTGTGGGGGCGAGCTTTCTTT. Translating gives CASSLALVWGRAFF.

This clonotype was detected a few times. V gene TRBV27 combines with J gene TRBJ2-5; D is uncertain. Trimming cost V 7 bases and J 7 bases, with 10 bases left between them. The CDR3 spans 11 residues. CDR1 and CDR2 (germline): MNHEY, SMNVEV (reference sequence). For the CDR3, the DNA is TGTGCCAGCACGGCCGGTGGGACCCAGTACTTC. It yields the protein CASTAGGTQYF.

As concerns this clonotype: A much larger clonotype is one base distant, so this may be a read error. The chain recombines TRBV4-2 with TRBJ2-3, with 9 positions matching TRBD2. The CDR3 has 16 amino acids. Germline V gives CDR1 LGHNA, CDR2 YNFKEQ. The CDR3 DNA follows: TGTGCCAGCAGCCAAACCGCGGGAGGGGGCACAGATGCGCAGTATTTT. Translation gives CASSQTAGGGTDAQYF.